This T cell receptor (beta chain) was identified in a study of monozygotic twins with inflammatory bowel disease. Whole-study findings and limits: No one strong IBD-associated signal or clonotype was supported. Separate T cell subtypes could not be resolved from one another.

CDR3 length: 15 residues. From germline, CDR1 is SQVTM and CDR2 ANQGSEA. As regards this clonotype: The antigen is not known.

The RNA usage for each TCR library was around 3.5 ug of total RNA. TCRdb re-called the 5' RACE reads and catalogs CDR3 proteins one per entry, DNA excluded. The sample features tens of thousands of distinct CDR3 sequences, with 5% to 6% in its top ten. This chain links TRBV29-1 with TRBJ2-7; without DNA, the TCRdb call of TRBD1 cannot be checked. The source is a human donor with ulcerative colitis or Crohn's disease, or a healthy co-twin of an affected twin (not recorded which). Sequenced: blood. The CDR3 is CSVGLPGQGNDEQYF.